The rows below give T cell receptor beta chains drawn from one sample of a study of blood T cell repertoires in COVID-19. Sequencing was performed with immunoSEQ multiplex PCR; in TCRdb, only in-frame clones are kept and a portion is missing. The sample holds 25,000 to 30,000 clones, roughly 90% seen once. The sequenced sample consisted of peripheral blood. The source is a human donor in a cohort sampled during active COVID-19. Both conserved end residues are part of each CDR3. D genes are given only for firm matches. The size of a clone is reported for some rows only, either as once, few or many, or as a class for expanded clones.

clone_size	v_call	d_call	j_call	cdr3_nt	cdr3_aa
NA	TRBV27	NA	TRBJ2-6	TGTGCCAGCAGTATGAGCATGGGGAGCAGTGGGGCCAACGTCCTGACTTTC	CASSMSMGSSGANVLTF
medium-sized	TRBV7-3	TRBD2	TRBJ2-2	TGTGCCAGCAGCTTCGGACTAGCGGACACCGGGGAGCTGTTTTTT	CASSFGLADTGELFF
once	TRBV24-1	TRBD1	TRBJ1-5	TGTGCCACCAGTGATGCGACAGGGAGCAATCAGCCCCAGCATTTT	CATSDATGSNQPQHF
once	TRBV2	TRBD2	TRBJ2-1	TGTGCCAGCAGTGAAACCCTAGGAGGCGGGGGGGCCAATGAGCAGTTCTTC	CASSETLGGGGANEQFF
NA	TRBV9	NA	TRBJ2-7	TGTGCCAGCAGCGTAGCGGGGGAGAGCGAGCAGTACTTC	CASSVAGESEQYF
NA	TRBV6-5	TRBD1	TRBJ2-5	TGTGCCAGCAGTCGGGACAGGGGGCGAGAGACCCAGTACTTC	CASSRDRGRETQYF
NA	TRBV9	TRBD2	TRBJ2-3	TGTGCCAGCAGCAGACGAGCCCCCATGGCGGGGGGAGGCACAGATACGCAGTATTTT	CASSRRAPMAGGGTDTQYF
NA	TRBV7-3	NA	TRBJ2-1	TGTGCCAGCAGCTTAGCGGGGGCTGTCAATGAGCAGTTCTTC	CASSLAGAVNEQFF
NA	TRBV3-1/TRBV3-2	NA	TRBJ1-5	TGTGCCAGCAGCCAAGACAGGGCTGAAGGGCAGCCCCAGCATTTT	CASSQDRAEGQPQHF
NA	TRBV24-1	TRBD2	TRBJ2-1	TGTGCCACCGGAAACAGCGGGGGGTCGTACAATGAGCAGTTCTTC	CATGNSGGSYNEQFF
NA	TRBV4-1	NA	TRBJ2-2	TGCGCCAGCAGCCACCTCGCCGGGCTCCAGGGGACCGGGGAGCTGTTTTTT	CASSHLAGLQGTGELFF
NA	TRBV7-3	TRBD2	TRBJ2-3	TGTGCCAGCAGCCCCGAGGGGCGGGGGGGCACAGATACGCAGTATTTT	CASSPEGRGGTDTQYF
NA	TRBV6-6	TRBD1	TRBJ2-1	TGTGCCAGCACGGACAGGGCTCAGGATGAGCAGTTCTTC	CASTDRAQDEQFF
NA	TRBV24-1	TRBD2	TRBJ2-5	TGTGCCACCAGTGATTGGAGCGGGGCGTACCAAGAGACCCAGTACTTC	CATSDWSGAYQETQYF
NA	TRBV13	TRBD2	TRBJ2-3	TGTGCCAGCAGCGGACTAGCGGGGCAGAGCACAGATACGCAGTATTTT	CASSGLAGQSTDTQYF
NA	TRBV12-3/TRBV12-4	NA	TRBJ2-5	TGTGCCAGCAGTTTGTACAGCGGGGAGACCCAGTACTTC	CASSLYSGETQYF
NA	TRBV3-1/TRBV3-2	NA	TRBJ1-2	TGTGCCAGCAGAGGCGGGGGGAACTATGGCTACACCTTC	CASRGGGNYGYTF
NA	TRBV28	TRBD1	TRBJ2-3	TGTGCCAGCAGGGGACAGGGGATAGATACGCAGTATTTT	CASRGQGIDTQYF
once	TRBV7-9	NA	TRBJ1-1	TGTGCCAGCAGCTTAGCGCTGGGGGAGGGCACTGAAGCTTTCTTT	CASSLALGEGTEAFF
NA	TRBV2	TRBD2	TRBJ2-5	TGTGCCAGCAGGACGGGACTAGCGGGACAAGAGACCCAGTACTTC	CASRTGLAGQETQYF
NA	TRBV15	TRBD1	TRBJ2-7	TGTGCCACCAGCAGAGATCAGGGGGCAGCCTACGAGCAGTACTTC	CATSRDQGAAYEQYF
NA	TRBV19	TRBD2	TRBJ2-5	TGTGCCAGTAGGCTAGCGGGGGCCCAAGAGACCCAGTACTTC	CASRLAGAQETQYF
NA	TRBV2	NA	TRBJ1-1	TGTGCCAGCAAAGAGTACCGGGAGACTGAAGCTTTCTTT	CASKEYRETEAFF
NA	TRBV3-1/TRBV3-2	TRBD2	TRBJ2-3	TGTGCCAGCAGCCGCGGACTAGCGGGGGGGCCGTGGGGTGCAGATACGCAGTATTTT	CASSRGLAGGPWGADTQYF
NA	TRBV7-9	NA	TRBJ1-4	TGTGCCAGCACCTTAACGTTGGGGCGTGAGGCTAATGAAAAACTGTTTTTT	CASTLTLGREANEKLFF
NA	TRBV5-4	NA	TRBJ1-2	TGTGCCAGCAGCTTGGACCGACTTTCCTATGGCTACACCTTC	CASSLDRLSYGYTF
NA	TRBV5-1	NA	TRBJ2-2	TGCGCCAGCAGCCCGGGGACAAGTCACACCGGGGAGCTGTTTTTT	CASSPGTSHTGELFF
NA	TRBV5-1	NA	TRBJ2-2	TGCGCCAGCAGCCCCGCCCCCACTGGGAACACCGGGGAGCTGTTTTTT	CASSPAPTGNTGELFF
NA	TRBV10-3	TRBD1	TRBJ1-4	TGTGCCATCAGTGCGGGACAGGGAGCTAATGAAAAACTGTTTTTT	CAISAGQGANEKLFF
NA	TRBV24-1	NA	TRBJ1-5	TGTGCCACCAGTGATGGGGGGAGGGGTCATAGCAATCAGCCCCAGCATTTT	CATSDGGRGHSNQPQHF
NA	TRBV19	TRBD2	TRBJ2-7	TGTGCCAGTAGCCTAGCGGGGGCCTCCTACGAGCAGTACTTC	CASSLAGASYEQYF
NA	TRBV7-2	TRBD2	TRBJ2-3	TGTGCCAGCAGCTTAGCCCGGGGGGTGGGAGATACGCAGTATTTT	CASSLARGVGDTQYF
NA	TRBV18	NA	TRBJ1-5	TGTGCCAGCTCAACCGCTGACAGTAGCAATCAGCCCCAGCATTTT	CASSTADSSNQPQHF
NA	TRBV5-1	NA	TRBJ2-7	TGCGCCAGCAGCTTCGGCGCACAGGGTTACTACGAGCAGTACTTC	CASSFGAQGYYEQYF
NA	TRBV6-5	NA	TRBJ2-5	TGTGCCAGCAGTTCAGCGGGCTGGGAGACCCAGTACTTC	CASSSAGWETQYF
NA	TRBV14	NA	TRBJ2-7	TGTGCCAGCAGCCAAGTGGTTCTCGGGAAGATTATTGTCTACGAGCAGTACTTC	CASSQVVLGKIIVYEQYF
NA	TRBV19	TRBD1	TRBJ2-1	TGTGCCAGTAGCGCCGACAGGGGAGGGCAGTTCTTC	CASSADRGGQFF
NA	TRBV10-1	NA	TRBJ2-1	TGCGCCAGCAGTTCCCCTTCGAGGGGCGGGGCGGATGAGCAGTTCTTC	CASSSPSRGGADEQFF
NA	TRBV5-1	TRBD1	TRBJ1-1	TGCGCCAGCAGCAAGGGACAGGAAAACACTGAAGCTTTCTTT	CASSKGQENTEAFF
NA	TRBV5-1	NA	TRBJ1-1	TGCGCCAGCAGCTTGGGTCAGGTGAACACTGAAGCTTTCTTT	CASSLGQVNTEAFF
NA	TRBV7-2	NA	TRBJ2-2	TGTGCCAGCAGCTCCTCGAACACCGGGGAGCTGTTTTTT	CASSSSNTGELFF
NA	TRBV28	TRBD1	TRBJ2-1	TGTGCCAGCAGTTTCCCCCTAGACAGGGGGCCTAGTGAGCAGTTCTTC	CASSFPLDRGPSEQFF
NA	TRBV7-9	TRBD1	TRBJ2-7	TGTGCCAGCAGCCCTCTGAGGACAGGGACCTACGAGCAGTACTTC	CASSPLRTGTYEQYF
NA	TRBV5-1	TRBD2	TRBJ2-5	TGCGCCAGCAGCTTGGCGTCGGCCCCGGGGGGGCAAGAGACCCAGTACTTC	CASSLASAPGGQETQYF
NA	TRBV19	NA	TRBJ1-5	TGTGCCAGTAGTAGTCAGATTAATCAGCCCCAGCATTTT	CASSSQINQPQHF
NA	TRBV5-8	NA	TRBJ2-1	TGTGCCAGCAGCTTGTCGCGTTACAATGAGCAGTTCTTC	CASSLSRYNEQFF
NA	TRBV19	NA	TRBJ1-2	TGTGCCAGTAGTGGGGAGATGAGGGTTGGCTACACCTTC	CASSGEMRVGYTF
NA	TRBV5-4	NA	TRBJ1-3	TGTGCCAGCAGCCGGCGGGGCAGCTGGATCGGAAACACCATATATTTT	CASSRRGSWIGNTIYF
NA	TRBV19	NA	TRBJ1-5	TGTGCCAGTAGTATAGATGGGGCCGAGCATCAGCCCCAGCATTTT	CASSIDGAEHQPQHF
NA	TRBV24-1	NA	TRBJ2-2	TGTGCCACCCGCGATGCCGGGGAGCTGTTTTTT	CATRDAGELFF
NA	TRBV19	TRBD1	TRBJ2-1	TGTGCCAGTAGAGGTGGGACAGTAGTCTCGGCTGAGCAGTTCTTC	CASRGGTVVSAEQFF
NA	TRBV6-5	NA	TRBJ1-2	TGTGCCAGCAGTCCCCCTGGGGCCAGCTCCTATGGCTACACCTTC	CASSPPGASSYGYTF
NA	TRBV14	TRBD1	TRBJ2-7	TGTGCCAGCACCATTGACAGGGTGGGCTACGAGCAGTACTTC	CASTIDRVGYEQYF